A selection of T cell receptor beta chains follows, all from one sample in a study of chemoradiotherapy in HPV16-positive cancers. Clones were read by immunoSEQ multiplex PCR, and TCRdb kept only the in-frame ones, dropping some. In the table there are some 32,000 clones, about 91% of which are singletons. The input for sequencing was blood, taken from a patient who underwent chemoradiotherapy. These receptors all stem from a human donor with HPV-associated anogenital cancer. CDR3s leave out the opening cysteine and the closing phenylalanine or tryptophan.

v_gene | CDR3aa
TRBV28 | ASSSSGAYEQY
TRBV4-2 | ASSQGGQGNRAF
TRBV2 | ASSEWGRGTDTQY
TRBV4-2 | ASSCEQY
TRBV14 | ASSLDRGQEAF
TRBV9 | ASSTGQGVYGYT
TRBV30 | AWNQANSYNEQF
TRBV27 | ASRKGGYYEQY
TRBV7-4 | ASSLMGPGQGDLGTLLSDEQY
TRBV5-1 | ASSSLAGTSTDTQY
TRBV5-1 | ASRTGDGGRDIQY
TRBV7-3 | ASSRSSSYNSPLH
TRBV28 | ASSFFRIRGVEAF
TRBV7-9 | ASSLGTYGYT
TRBV7-2 | ASSPPSTRHYGYT
TRBV19 | ASSPTTRGHYNEQF
TRBV5-1 | ASSRVVLAGAANTGELF
TRBV19 | ASSISLAGVTYNEQF
TRBV6-1 | ASSEVGEGYT
TRBV28 | ASSSDNYEQY
TRBV7-2 | ASSLISARNQPQH
TRBV10-2 | ASRGQGKLSQPQH
TRBV5-1 | ASSLGRGVETQY
TRBV6-4 | ASSQWDRGQSPLH
TRBV19 | AIWGTGGGYT
TRBV5-8 | ASSATPGTRVGYT
TRBV10-3 | AISESGGDEKLF
TRBV7-2 | ASSPSSYEQY
TRBV4-2 | ASSQLPGGLAGAFPHEQY
TRBV28 | ASRNFGTGGDEQF